The text below deals with one T cell receptor beta chain. Per the authors' pipeline: Amplification with reference gene primers provided the estimates of nucleated cell counts. Sequencing used immunoSEQ multiplex PCR; TCRdb keeps in-frame clones, though not all of them. From that table come the V and J calls and clone size; the DNA was used to work out D and trimming. The table has approximately 220,000 clones, 85% to 90% seen once; the top ten hold about 4.1%. The sample is drawn from a study of blood T cell repertoires in COVID-19. The wider study: The cDNA or gDNA used as material had been derived from T cells, B-cell-depleted T cells, or PBMCs.

There are 13 residues in the CDR3. Between the trimmed V and J ends, which lost 6 bases and 5 bases, there was a span of 13 bases. Source material: peripheral blood. This chain uses TRBV12-3 or TRBV12-4 with TRBJ1-1, with TRBD1 as a possible D gene (6 bases). The TCR originated in a man aged 45-65 years with acute or convalescent COVID-19. The DNA of the CDR3 is TGTGCCAGCAGACTGTCAGGGGTAACTGAAGCTTTCTTT. This codes for CASRLSGVTEAFF.